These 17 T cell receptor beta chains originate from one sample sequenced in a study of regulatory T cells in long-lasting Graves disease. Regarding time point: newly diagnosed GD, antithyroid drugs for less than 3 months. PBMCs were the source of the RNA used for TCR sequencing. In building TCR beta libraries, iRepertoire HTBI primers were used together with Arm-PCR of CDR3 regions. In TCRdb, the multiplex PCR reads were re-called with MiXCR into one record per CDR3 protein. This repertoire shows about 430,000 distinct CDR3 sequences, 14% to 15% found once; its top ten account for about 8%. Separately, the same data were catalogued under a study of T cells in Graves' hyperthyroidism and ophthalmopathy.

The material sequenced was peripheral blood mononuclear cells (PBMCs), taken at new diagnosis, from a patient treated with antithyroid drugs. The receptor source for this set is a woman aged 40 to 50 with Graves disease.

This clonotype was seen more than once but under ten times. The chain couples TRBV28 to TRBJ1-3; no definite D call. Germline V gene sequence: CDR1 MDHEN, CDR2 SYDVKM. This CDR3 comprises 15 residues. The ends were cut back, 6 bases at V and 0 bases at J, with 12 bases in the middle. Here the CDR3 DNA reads TGTGCCAGCAGCCTACTTATCCGCTCTGGAAACACCATATATTTT. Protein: CASSLLIRSGNTIYF.

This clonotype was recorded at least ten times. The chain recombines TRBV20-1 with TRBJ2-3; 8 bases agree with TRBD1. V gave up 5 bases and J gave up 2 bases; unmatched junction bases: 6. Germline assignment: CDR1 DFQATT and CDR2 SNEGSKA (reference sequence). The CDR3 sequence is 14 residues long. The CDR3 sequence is CSAPSQGATDTQYF. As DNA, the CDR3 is TGCAGTGCTCCGAGCCAGGGGGCCACAGATACGCAGTATTTT.

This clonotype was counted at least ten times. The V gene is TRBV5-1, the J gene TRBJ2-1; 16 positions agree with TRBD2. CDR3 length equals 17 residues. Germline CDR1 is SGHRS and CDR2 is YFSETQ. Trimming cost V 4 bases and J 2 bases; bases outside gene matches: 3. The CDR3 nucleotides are TGCGCCAGCAGCGCCGGGACTAGCGGGAGGGCCTACAATGAGCAGTTCTTC. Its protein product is CASSAGTSGRAYNEQFF.

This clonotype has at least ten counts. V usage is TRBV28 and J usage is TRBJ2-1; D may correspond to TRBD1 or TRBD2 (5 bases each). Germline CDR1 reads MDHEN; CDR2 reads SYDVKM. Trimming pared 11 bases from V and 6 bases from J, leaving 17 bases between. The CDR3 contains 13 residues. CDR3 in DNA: TGTGCCGGATTGAAGGTGGGGGTCAATGAGCAGTTCTTC. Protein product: CAGLKVGVNEQFF.

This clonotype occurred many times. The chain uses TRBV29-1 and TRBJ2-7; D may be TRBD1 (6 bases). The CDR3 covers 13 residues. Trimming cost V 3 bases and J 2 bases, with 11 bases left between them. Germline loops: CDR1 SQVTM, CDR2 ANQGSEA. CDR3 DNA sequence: TGCAGCGTTGAGGAGACAGGAGCCTACGAGCAGTACTTC. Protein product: CSVEETGAYEQYF.

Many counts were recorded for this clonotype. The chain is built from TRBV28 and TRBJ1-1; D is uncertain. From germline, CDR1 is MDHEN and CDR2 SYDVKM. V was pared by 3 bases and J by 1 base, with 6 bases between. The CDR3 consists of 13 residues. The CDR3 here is CASSFWENTEAFF. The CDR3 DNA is TGTGCCAGCAGTTTCTGGGAGAACACTGAAGCTTTCTTT.

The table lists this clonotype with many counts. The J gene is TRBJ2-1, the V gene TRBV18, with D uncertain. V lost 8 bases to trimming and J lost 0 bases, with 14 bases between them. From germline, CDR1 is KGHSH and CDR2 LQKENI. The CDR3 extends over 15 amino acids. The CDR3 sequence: CASSQGSSSYNEQFF. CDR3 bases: TGTGCCAGCAGCCAAGGTTCTAGCTCCTACAATGAGCAGTTCTTC. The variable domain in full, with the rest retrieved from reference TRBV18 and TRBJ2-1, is NAGVMQNPRHLVRRRGQEARLRCSPMKGHSHVYWYRQLPEEGLKFMVYLQKENIIDESGMPKERFSAEFPKEGPSILRIQQVVRGDSAAYFCASSQGSSSYNEQFFGPGTRLTVL.

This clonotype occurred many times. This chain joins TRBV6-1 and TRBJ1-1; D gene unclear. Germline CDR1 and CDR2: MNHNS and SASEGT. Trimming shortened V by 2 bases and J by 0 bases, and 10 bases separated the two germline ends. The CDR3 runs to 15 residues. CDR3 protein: CASSEPVRMNTEAFF. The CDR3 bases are TGTGCCAGCAGTGAACCCGTCAGGATGAACACTGAAGCTTTCTTT.

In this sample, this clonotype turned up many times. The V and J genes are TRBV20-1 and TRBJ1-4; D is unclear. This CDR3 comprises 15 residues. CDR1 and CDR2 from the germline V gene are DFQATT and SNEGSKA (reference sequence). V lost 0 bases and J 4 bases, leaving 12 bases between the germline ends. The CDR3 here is CSARDLGSDNEKLFF. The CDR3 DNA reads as TGCAGTGCTAGAGATCTCGGCTCCGATAATGAAAAACTGTTTTTT.

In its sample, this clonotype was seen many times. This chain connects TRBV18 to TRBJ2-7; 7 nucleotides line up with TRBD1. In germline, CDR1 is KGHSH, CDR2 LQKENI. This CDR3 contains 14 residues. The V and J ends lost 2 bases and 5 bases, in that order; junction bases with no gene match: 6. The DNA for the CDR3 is TGTGCCAGCTCACCAGTGAAGGGGGCGAACGAGCAGTACTTC. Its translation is CASSPVKGANEQYF.

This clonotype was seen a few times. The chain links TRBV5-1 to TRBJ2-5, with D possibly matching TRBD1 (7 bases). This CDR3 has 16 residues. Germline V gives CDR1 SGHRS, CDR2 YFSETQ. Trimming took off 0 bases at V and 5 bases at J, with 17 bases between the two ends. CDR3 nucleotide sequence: TGCGCCAGCAGCTTGGCCATTGGAGGGGGCGTGGAGACCCAGTACTTC. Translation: CASSLAIGGGVETQYF.

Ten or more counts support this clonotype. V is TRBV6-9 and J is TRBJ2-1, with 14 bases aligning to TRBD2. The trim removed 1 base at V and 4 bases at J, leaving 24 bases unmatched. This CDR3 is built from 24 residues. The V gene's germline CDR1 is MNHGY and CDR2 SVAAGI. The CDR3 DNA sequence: TGTGCCAGCAGTTATTACTACGAGGTTGCGGTACGACTAGCGGGAGGGCCAGGGTACAATGAGCAGTTCTTC. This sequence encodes CASSYYYEVAVRLAGGPGYNEQFF.

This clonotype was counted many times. In nucleotides, the CDR3 is TGTGCCAGCAGACGGTGGTCTCTTGGCTACACCTTC. It specifies CASRRWSLGYTF. The rearrangement links TRBV28 to TRBJ1-2; D uncertain. The CDR3 runs 12 residues. V lost 6 bases and J 7 bases, leaving 12 bases between the germline ends. The germline gives CDR1 MDHEN, CDR2 SYDVKM.

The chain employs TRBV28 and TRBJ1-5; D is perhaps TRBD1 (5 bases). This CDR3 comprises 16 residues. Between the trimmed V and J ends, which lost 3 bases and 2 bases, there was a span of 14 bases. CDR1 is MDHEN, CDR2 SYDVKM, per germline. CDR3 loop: CASSFRGGEGNQPQHF. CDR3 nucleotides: TGTGCCAGCAGTTTTCGGGGGGGTGAGGGCAATCAGCCCCAGCATTTT.

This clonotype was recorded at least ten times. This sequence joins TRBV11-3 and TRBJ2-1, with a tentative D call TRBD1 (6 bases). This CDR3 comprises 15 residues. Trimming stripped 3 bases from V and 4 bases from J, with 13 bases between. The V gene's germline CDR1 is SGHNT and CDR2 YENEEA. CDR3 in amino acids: CASSFNRDKYNEQFF. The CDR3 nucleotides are TGTGCCAGCAGCTTCAACCGGGACAAGTACAATGAGCAGTTCTTC.

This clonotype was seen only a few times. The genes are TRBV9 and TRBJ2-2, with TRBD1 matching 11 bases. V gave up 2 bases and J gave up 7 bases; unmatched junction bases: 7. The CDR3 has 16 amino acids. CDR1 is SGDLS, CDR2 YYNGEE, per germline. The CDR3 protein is CASSVLGTGGNGELFF. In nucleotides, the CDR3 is TGTGCCAGCAGCGTTCTCGGGACAGGGGGTAACGGGGAGCTGTTTTTT.

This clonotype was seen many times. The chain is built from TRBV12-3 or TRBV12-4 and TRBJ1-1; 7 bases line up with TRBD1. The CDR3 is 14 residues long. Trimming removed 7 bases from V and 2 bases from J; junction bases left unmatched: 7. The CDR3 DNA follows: TGTGCCAGCATAAACAGGGGAATAAACACTGAAGCTTTCTTT. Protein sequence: CASINRGINTEAFF.